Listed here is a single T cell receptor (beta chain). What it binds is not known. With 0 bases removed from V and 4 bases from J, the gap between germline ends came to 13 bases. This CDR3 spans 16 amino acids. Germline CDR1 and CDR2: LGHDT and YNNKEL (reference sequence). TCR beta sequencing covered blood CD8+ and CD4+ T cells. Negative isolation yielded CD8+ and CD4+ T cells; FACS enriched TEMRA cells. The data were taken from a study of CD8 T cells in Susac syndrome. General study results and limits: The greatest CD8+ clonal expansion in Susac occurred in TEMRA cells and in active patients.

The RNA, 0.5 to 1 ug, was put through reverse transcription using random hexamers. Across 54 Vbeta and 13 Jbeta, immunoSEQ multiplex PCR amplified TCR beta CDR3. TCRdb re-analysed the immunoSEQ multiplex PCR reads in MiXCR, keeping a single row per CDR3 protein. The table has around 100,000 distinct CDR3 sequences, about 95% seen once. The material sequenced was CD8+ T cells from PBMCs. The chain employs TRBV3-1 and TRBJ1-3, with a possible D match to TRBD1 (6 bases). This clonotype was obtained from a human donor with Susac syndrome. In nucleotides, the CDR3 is TGTGCCAGCAGCCAAGATGGACAGTTCTCAGGAAACACCATATATTTT. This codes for CASSQDGQFSGNTIYF.